The 28 T cell receptor beta chains listed next were all sequenced from one sample in a study of OX40 agonist ivuxolimab in advanced cancers. Assay used: immunoSEQ multiplex PCR; TCRdb lists only in-frame clones, some missing. The sample lists tens of thousands of clones, 92% occurring once. Sequences were derived from CD4+ or CD8+ T cells sorted from blood, sampled in a trial of the OX40 agonist ivuxolimab. The receptors come from an adult with an advanced solid tumor such as melanoma, head and neck, liver or kidney cancer.

This rearrangement joins TRBV7-2 to TRBJ1-6; D perhaps matches TRBD1 (5 bases). CDR1 and CDR2 from the germline V gene are SGHTA and FQGNSA. The CDR3 extends over 15 amino acids. The germline V and J ends were trimmed by 5 bases and 7 bases, with 15 bases remaining between them. CDR3 bases: TGTGCCAGCAGCCCGGGGCCTATGGGCAATTCACCCCTCCACTTT. This encodes CASSPGPMGNSPLHF.

This clone was counted a single time. This rearrangement joins TRBV6-6 to TRBJ2-7, with a tentative D call TRBD2 (6 bases). The V end lost 5 bases, the J end lost 3 bases, and 14 bases lay between the germline ends. Germline V gene lookup returns CDR1 MNHNY and CDR2 SVGAGI (reference sequence). The CDR3 has 14 amino acids. Here the CDR3 reads CASSMGRGVYEQYF. The CDR3 bases are TGTGCCAGCAGTATGGGGCGGGGAGTCTACGAGCAGTACTTC.

J is TRBJ2-2 and V is TRBV19; 9 nucleotides align to TRBD1. Germline V gives CDR1 LNHDA, CDR2 SQIVND (reference sequence). Trimming removed 4 bases from V and 6 bases from J; junction bases left unmatched: 6. CDR3 length equals 15 residues. This CDR3 is CASSTDRGSSGELFF. DNA for the CDR3: TGTGCCAGTAGTACGGACAGGGGAAGTTCCGGGGAGCTGTTTTTT.

The rearrangement joins TRBV6-1 to TRBJ2-5; D unclear. Germline V CDR1 and CDR2: MNHNS, SASEGT. V was clipped by 7 bases and J by 5 bases, with 14 bases between them. The CDR3 contains 13 residues. The CDR3 loop reads CASKAGPRETQYF. The CDR3 nucleotides read TGTGCCAGCAAGGCCGGCCCGAGGGAGACCCAGTACTTC.

The chain employs TRBV9 and TRBJ2-3; no clear D gene. The CDR3 has 13 residues. Per germline, CDR1 SGDLS and CDR2 YYNGEE. Trimming pared 3 bases from V and 4 bases from J, leaving 9 bases between. For the CDR3, the DNA is TGTGCCAGCAGCGCTCGGATAGCAGATACGCAGTATTTT. This encodes CASSARIADTQYF.

This chain's CDR3 is CASSISASGSGEQFF. The CDR3 nucleotides are TGTGCCAGTAGTATATCGGCTAGCGGGAGCGGAGAGCAGTTCTTC. The chain combines TRBV19 with TRBJ2-1; 10 bases fit TRBD2. Germline CDR1 and CDR2: LNHDA and SQIVND (reference sequence). The CDR3 sequence is 15 residues long. Trimming cost V 2 bases and J 10 bases; bases outside gene matches: 8.

This chain's CDR3 is CAWSVSGQLFF. The DNA of the CDR3 is TGTGCCTGGAGTGTTTCGGGACAGCTGTTTTTT. V usage is TRBV30 and J usage is TRBJ1-4; TRBD1 matches at 7 bases. This CDR3 contains 11 residues. The junction had 3 bases not matched to a gene; V was cut back by 0 bases and J by 14 bases. Germline CDR1 is GTSNPN and CDR2 is SVGIG (reference sequence). Based on the CDR3 plus reference TRBV30 and TRBJ1-4, the full variable domain is SQTIHQWPATLVQPVGSPLSLECTVEGTSNPNLYWYRQAAGRGLQLLFYSVGIGQISSEVPQNLSASRPQDRQFILSSKKLLLSDSGFYLCAWSVSGQLFFGSGTQLSVL.

The chain joins TRBV7-8 to TRBJ2-5; 8 positions match TRBD2. The CDR3 contains 15 residues. Germline lookup yields CDR1 SGHVS and CDR2 FQNEAQ. Trimming cost V 5 bases and J 9 bases; bases outside gene matches: 14. The chain's CDR3 is CASSPYRGGPASQYF. For the CDR3, the DNA is TGTGCCAGCAGCCCCTATCGCGGGGGGCCTGCGTCCCAGTACTTC.

The rearrangement links TRBV30 to TRBJ2-3; D not resolved. Trimming removed 1 base at V and 6 bases at J, with 8 bases between. CDR1 and CDR2 from the germline V gene are GTSNPN and SVGIG (reference sequence). The CDR3 totals 12 residues. The CDR3 is CAWSASRDTQYF. CDR3 nucleotide sequence: TGTGCCTGGAGTGCTTCTCGGGATACGCAGTATTTT.

The V and J genes are TRBV28 and TRBJ1-1; tentatively, D is TRBD1 (6 bases). The CDR3 has 14 amino acids. Germline CDR1 and CDR2: MDHEN and SYDVKM. The germline V and J ends were trimmed by 7 bases and 0 bases, with 12 bases remaining between them. This chain's CDR3 is CASTWGAMNTEAFF. The DNA of the CDR3 is TGTGCCAGCACTTGGGGGGCGATGAACACTGAAGCTTTCTTT.

The count of this clone is one. The chain combines TRBV6-6 with TRBJ2-7, with a possible D match to TRBD2 (6 bases). Germline lookup yields CDR1 MNHNY and CDR2 SVGAGI (reference sequence). V was trimmed by 6 bases and J by 1 base, leaving 16 bases between them. The CDR3 loop spans 15 amino acids. This CDR3 is CASSRRALSSYEQYF. Written as DNA, the CDR3 is TGTGCCAGCAGCCGGAGGGCCTTAAGTTCCTACGAGCAGTACTTC.

J is TRBJ2-5 and V is TRBV29-1; 7 bases map to TRBD1. Germline V lookup: CDR1 SQVTM, CDR2 ANQGSEA. The CDR3 is 15 residues long. V gave up 7 bases and J gave up 2 bases; unmatched junction bases: 13. The CDR3 region has the DNA TGCAGCGGACGCAGTGGGACAGTCTTACAAGAGACCCAGTACTTC. The encoded protein is CSGRSGTVLQETQYF. Complete variable domain (other parts from reference TRBV29-1 and TRBJ2-5): SAVISQKPSRDICQRGTSLTIQCQVDSQVTMMFWYRQQPGQSLTLIATANQGSEATYESGFVIDKFPISRPNLTFSTLTVSNMSPEDSSIYLCSGRSGTVLQETQYFGPGTRLLVL.

The V call is TRBV29-1, the J call TRBJ2-5; D gene uncertain. Germline V gene data show CDR1 as SQVTM and CDR2 as ANQGSEA. The V and J ends lost 5 bases and 4 bases respectively, with 11 bases between them. This CDR3 has 12 amino acids. The CDR3 protein is CSVSNSGETQYF. The CDR3 DNA is TGCAGCGTTTCCAACTCGGGAGAGACCCAGTACTTC.

The gene calls are TRBV19 and TRBJ1-5, with 9 bases aligning to TRBD1. Germline values: CDR1 LNHDA, CDR2 SQIVND (reference sequence). The CDR3 runs 13 residues. The junction had 3 bases not matched to a gene; V was cut back by 7 bases and J by 5 bases. This chain's CDR3 is CASKDRGDQPQHF. CDR3 coding DNA: TGTGCCAGTAAGGACAGGGGCGATCAGCCCCAGCATTTT.

V is TRBV2 and J is TRBJ1-6; D uncertain. Germline V lookup: CDR1 SNHLY, CDR2 FYNNEI. The CDR3 loop spans 13 amino acids. V was pared by 8 bases and J by 6 bases, with 11 bases between. The CDR3 DNA is TGTGCCAGCGCGGCGCAGACTAATTCACCCCTCCACTTT. It codes for CASAAQTNSPLHF.

The genes are TRBV27 and TRBJ1-5; D might be TRBD1 (5 bases). V was cut by 6 bases and J by 1 base, with 16 bases left in between. The V gene's germline CDR1 is MNHEY and CDR2 SMNVEV (reference sequence). The CDR3 is made up of 16 amino acids. The CDR3 DNA sequence: TGTGCCAGCAGCTACGGGGGGGGACTAAGCAATCAGCCCCAGCATTTT. Translation gives CASSYGGGLSNQPQHF.

The V gene is TRBV28, the J gene TRBJ2-1; 14 bases match TRBD2. J was trimmed by 3 bases and V by 2 bases; bases with no gene match: 3. Germline V CDR1 and CDR2: MDHEN, SYDVKM. This CDR3 is 17 amino acids long. CDR3 nucleotide sequence: TGTGCCAGCAGTTTACGCGGGACTAGCGGGAGCTACAATGAGCAGTTCTTC. Its translation is CASSLRGTSGSYNEQFF.

This clone was observed a single time. The rearrangement joins TRBV27 to TRBJ2-7; TRBD2 agrees at 7 bases. Germline CDR1 is MNHEY and CDR2 is SMNVEV (reference sequence). The CDR3 spans 14 residues. V lost 6 bases and J lost 0; bases outside the gene matches: 5. CDR3 residues: CASRGGRNSYEQYF. The DNA for the CDR3 is TGTGCCAGCAGGGGGGGGAGGAACTCCTACGAGCAGTACTTC.

The chain couples TRBV9 to TRBJ2-5, with TRBD1 matching over 10 bases. The germline gives CDR1 SGDLS, CDR2 YYNGEE. The length of the CDR3 is 15 residues. With 7 bases clipped from V and 2 bases from J, the junction kept 8 bases outside the gene matches. The CDR3 DNA follows: TGTGCCAGCTCACGGACAGGGGGTCCTCAAGAGACCCAGTACTTC. This sequence encodes CASSRTGGPQETQYF.

This chain links TRBV18 with TRBJ1-4; no firm D call. Trimming stripped 3 bases from V and 8 bases from J, with 10 bases between. The CDR3 length is 13 residues. Per the germline V gene, CDR1 is KGHSH and CDR2 is LQKENI. This chain's CDR3 is CASSPPSPEKLFF. The CDR3 bases are TGTGCCAGCTCACCTCCTTCCCCCGAAAAACTGTTTTTT.

The chain employs TRBV28 and TRBJ2-1; 7 bases are shared with TRBD2. Germline trimming cut 6 bases from V and 0 bases from J; bases unmatched to any gene: 5. Per germline, CDR1 MDHEN and CDR2 SYDVKM. The CDR3 sequence is 15 residues long. The CDR3 reads CASRGRLASYNEQFF. CDR3 DNA: TGTGCCAGCAGGGGACGACTAGCCTCCTACAATGAGCAGTTCTTC.

V and J are TRBV9 and TRBJ2-5; the D gene could be TRBD1 or TRBD2 (5 bases each). The CDR3 length is 16 residues. Trimming shortened V by 3 bases and J by 2 bases, and 17 bases separated the two germline ends. Germline CDR1 is SGDLS and CDR2 is YYNGEE. The CDR3 region is CASSAGEGNFQETQYF. The DNA of the CDR3 is TGTGCCAGCAGCGCCGGTGAGGGGAACTTTCAAGAGACCCAGTACTTC.

CDR3 protein: CAWSNQDWRNQPQHF. The CDR3 bases are TGTGCCTGGAGTAATCAGGATTGGCGCAATCAGCCCCAGCATTTT. The rearrangement uses TRBV30 and TRBJ1-5; D is unresolved. Germline CDR1 and CDR2: GTSNPN and SVGIG (reference sequence). This CDR3 has 15 amino acids. Trimming removed 2 bases at V and 2 bases at J, with 13 bases between.

V is TRBV10-3 and J is TRBJ1-5; possible D gene TRBD1, 6 bases. The CDR3 spans 15 residues. CDR1 ENHRY and CDR2 SYGVKD come from the germline V gene. V was clipped by 3 bases and J by 4 bases, with 13 bases between them. Here the CDR3 reads CAISESGQLNQPQHF. CDR3 nucleotide sequence: TGTGCCATCAGTGAATCAGGACAGCTAAATCAGCCCCAGCATTTT.

The rearrangement joins TRBV27 to TRBJ1-5, with 7 positions matching TRBD1. V trimming: 5 bases; J trimming: 3 bases; junction bases outside the gene matches: 7. The CDR3 is made up of 15 amino acids. Germline loops: CDR1 MNHEY, CDR2 SMNVEV (reference sequence). CDR3 DNA sequence: TGTGCCAGCAGTCCCCGAGGGACAGTCAATCAGCCCCAGCATTTT. Encoded protein: CASSPRGTVNQPQHF.

This chain links TRBV7-2 with TRBJ2-1; D is unresolved. CDR3 length: 14 amino acids. V was shortened by 5 bases and J by 0 bases, with 8 bases between the two germline ends. Germline V gene data show CDR1 as SGHTA and CDR2 as FQGNSA. CDR3: CASSARSSYNEQFF. Here the CDR3 DNA reads TGTGCCAGCAGCGCACGAAGCTCCTACAATGAGCAGTTCTTC.

This clone appeared once. The chain employs TRBV5-1 and TRBJ1-2; weak D call: TRBD1 (6 bases). Trimming took 4 bases from V and 3 from J, leaving 13 bases between them. Germline CDR1 and CDR2: SGHRS and YFSETQ. This CDR3 contains 14 residues. In DNA, the CDR3 is TGCGCCAGCAGCGCCTCAGGGGTAGACTATGGCTACACCTTC. This translates into CASSASGVDYGYTF.

The gene calls are TRBV19 and TRBJ2-7; tentative D call: TRBD1 (6 bases). The germline V gene has CDR1 LNHDA and CDR2 SQIVND (reference sequence). V lost 7 bases to trimming and J lost 4 bases, with 11 bases between them. The CDR3 totals 12 residues. CDR3: CASTGAPYEQYF. The CDR3 region has the DNA TGTGCCAGTACAGGGGCCCCATACGAGCAGTACTTC.